This TCR beta chain is drawn from a study of blood T cell repertoires in COVID-19. At the level of the study: T cells, B-cell-depleted T cells, or PBMCs supplied cDNA or gDNA.

V was pared by 5 bases and J by 3 bases, with 16 bases between. The CDR3 has 16 residues. Germline CDR1 MDHEN, CDR2 SYDVKM. In the study's own analysis: Researchers report that nucleated cell counts were estimated from reference gene primer amplification. Repertoires were generated with immunoSEQ multiplex PCR, while TCRdb's copy carries only in-frame clones and drops some. The V and J calls and clone size were taken over from that table, and D and trimming were inferred from the DNA. The sample yields about 280,000 clones, 85% seen once. The sample consisted of peripheral blood. The source of this sequence is a human donor in a cohort sampled during active COVID-19. V gene TRBV28 combines with J gene TRBJ2-2, with D maybe TRBD1 (5 bases). CDR3 sequence reads: CASSREQVRDTGELFF. DNA for the CDR3: TGTGCCAGCAGTCGAGAACAGGTTCGTGACACCGGGGAGCTGTTTTTT.